This paragraph covers one TCR beta chain sequence. The CDR3 length is 13 residues. CDR1 and CDR2 (germline): ENHRY, SYGVKD. V lost 4 bases and J lost 7; bases outside the gene matches: 2. Primers included in the PCR were 60 Vbeta and 13 Jbeta primers. The table came from immunoSEQ multiplex PCR; TCRdb's copy has only in-frame clones and leaves some out. The sample comprises roughly 150,000 clones, around 79% of which are singletons, and around 1.4% rests with the top ten. The source of the sample is a study of cytomegalovirus exposure and HLA in healthy donors. Study as a whole: An early release of data contained around 80 million unique TCRs, which came from HLA-typed donors.

The sequence derives from a man in his late teens or twenties in good health and CMV-seronegative. The V and J genes are TRBV10-3 and TRBJ2-1, with TRBD2 matching over 9 bases. Sequencing was performed on PBMCs. The CDR3 DNA reads as TGTGCCATCAGTGGGGGACTAGCTAATGAGCAGTTCTTC. Protein sequence: CAISGGLANEQFF.